This T cell receptor (beta chain) is drawn from a study of early T cells in non-severe SARS-CoV-2 infection. Study outcomes and limitations: Matching with VDJdb favored anti-spike CD8 responses (missing private and CD4 specificities).

Between the trimmed V and J ends, which lost 0 bases and 4 bases, there was a span of 13 bases. CDR3 size: 15 residues. Germline V gives CDR1 DFQATT, CDR2 SNEGSKA (reference sequence). As part of library construction, unique molecular identifiers were attached to individual cDNA molecules. TCRdb passed the 5' RACE reads through MiXCR, listing each CDR3 protein once. The data show some 29,000 distinct CDR3 sequences, 5.7% seen once. In this sample, this clonotype turned up many times. Its antigen is still unknown. Sequencing used whole blood. The sequence was obtained from an adult who was a healthcare worker with PCR-confirmed SARS-CoV-2 infection or an uninfected control (not recorded which). This chain links TRBV20-1 with TRBJ2-1; D is possibly TRBD2 (6 bases). Written as DNA, the CDR3 is TGCAGTGCTAGAGATGATGAGCGGGTTTACAATGAGCAGTTCTTC. This gives the protein CSARDDERVYNEQFF.